This TCR beta chain is from a study of tumor-infiltrating lymphocytes in primary liver carcinoma (dated by TCRdb to the late 2010s). Broadly, across the study: Between November 2015 and March 2016, a handful of patients in China with histopathologically diagnosed primary liver carcinoma had their tumors surgically resected. Hepatocellular carcinoma (four) or combined HCC and intrahepatic cholangiocarcinoma (one) was present in the five patients, who were three men and two women aged 30 to 69 years. Tumors of the five patients were stage T1-T3 N0M0 with maximum diameters of 4.2 to 10 cm. Samples yielded roughly 3.65 to 7.5 million productive TCRbeta reads; read depth did not differ significantly between tissue types. Across five regions of each liver tumor, along with adjacent normal tissue and blood, the study brought together TCRbeta repertoire sequencing, expression microarrays and whole-exome sequencing. TCRbeta repertoire sequencing covered 35 or so specimens from 5 patients: around 25 tumor regions, 5 adjacent noncancerous liver tissues and 5 peripheral blood samples. High reproducibility was observed for the technical replicate repertoires, with mean shared-clone rates around 0.9 and correlation coefficients above 0.95.

TRIzol reagent was used to extract blood RNA from unsorted whole blood, while the DNeasy Blood & Tissue kit provided the germline DNA. Chronic HBV infection was present in the patients, and the patients were treatment-naive at sampling. Before surgery, 3 to 4.5 milliliters of peripheral blood were collected into K2EDTA tubes. What the study reported, not specific to this receptor: Consistent with antigen-driven expansion, pairs of tumor regions showed higher repertoire overlap (mean around 35%) than either tumor-adjacent pairs (around 17%) or tumor-blood pairs (around 14%). Bulk unsorted samples precluded comparing CD4+ and CD8+ T cell repertoires. Because sequencing covered only the TCR beta chain and unpaired alpha chains were not captured, true repertoire diversity is likely underestimated. The study included only four to six patients, and the authors note findings should be validated in a larger study. A significantly larger repertoire fraction was made up by the top 250 clones in tumors than in blood (p = 0.039).

CDR1 and CDR2 are read off the germline V gene as SGHAT and FQNNGV. The CDR3, from cysteine to phenylalanine, totals 15 residues. This entry keeps only the CDR3 DNA: 45 bases, framed from base 1. For this clonotype: The antigen it recognizes is unknown. One end of the junction is discordant with germline, which a read error may explain.

A constant-region primer and ProtoScript II reverse transcriptase were used to reverse-transcribe TCRbeta-specific cDNA from roughly 0.55 ug total RNA. Three nested multiplex PCR rounds, following a slightly modified ARM-PCR procedure, were used to build the TCRbeta libraries. The first two PCR rounds used multiplex TRBV1-TRBV30 forward primers with a Cbeta reverse primer, each for about 9 cycles. Sample barcodes and Illumina adapters were added in a final 25-cycle PCR using Deep VentR polymerase. Before sequencing, amplicons between 200 and 500 bp were purified from gel using a QIAquick gel extraction kit. The TCRbeta amplicons were sequenced with 250-bp paired-end reads on an Illumina HiSeq 2500. The published analysis was carried out like this. To recover full CDR3 sequences, reads were quality-trimmed using Trimmomatic v0.33 and paired reads were then merged using FLASH v1.2.11. V, D and J germline segments were assigned to the rearranged TCRbeta sequences by MiGEC v1.2.1b. Clonotype statistics and Shannon-Wiener diversity indices were calculated with VDJtools v1.0.0. To reduce sampling bias, subsequent analyses other than the diversity analysis used only the 250 most abundant clonotypes in each sample. TCRdb reworked the public reads: Q25 trimming with fastp, MiXCR clone assembly, productive beta chains retained. Entries that share a CDR3 protein sequence are merged under the most common genes and DNA. These V and J calls originate from TCRdb's pipeline instead of the authors' own analysis. This sample holds 150,000 to 200,000 distinct CDR3 sequences; roughly 61% were observed only once. About 7.1% of the sample is held by the ten biggest clonotypes.

Material: peripheral blood. The origin of this receptor is a woman aged 60 to 75 with primary liver carcinoma and hepatitis B virus infection. The chain employs TRBV11-2 and TRBJ1-1; no D segment can be confidently identified. The sequenced DNA is TGTGCCAGTAGCTTCGGACCGTATGGGCACACTGAAGCTTTGTTT. It codes for CASSFGPYGHTEALF.